The clone carrying this TCR beta chain was counted between two and nine times. Source study methods: Researchers report that nucleated cell counts were estimated from reference gene primer amplification. The assay was immunoSEQ multiplex PCR, and TCRdb's table has in-frame clones only and misses some. D and trimming were read from the DNA, whereas the V and J calls and clone size are those reported in that table. The table records 370,000 or so clones, 81% of them present only once. This sample stems from a study of blood T cell repertoires in COVID-19. Study-wide background: PBMCs, B-cell-depleted T cells, or T cells provided the cDNA or gDNA that made up the material.

This CDR3 contains 17 residues. Germline V gene data show CDR1 as LNHDA and CDR2 as SQIVND (reference sequence). Losses at the gene ends were 5 bases for V and 1 base for J; bases not matched to a gene: 8. This TCR came from a human donor with acute or convalescent COVID-19. The donor label of this sample is uncertain. The J gene is TRBJ1-1, the V gene TRBV19; 12 bases are a match to TRBD1. The sequenced sample consisted of peripheral blood. The CDR3 DNA reads TGTGCCAGTAGTCTACGGGACAGGGGGCGGACGAACACTGAAGCTTTCTTT. Translation gives CASSLRDRGRTNTEAFF.